These 26 T cell receptor beta chains came from one sample sequenced in a study of cytomegalovirus exposure and HLA in healthy donors. A multiplex PCR was run with 60 Vbeta primers and 13 Jbeta primers. Profiling relied on immunoSEQ multiplex PCR, and the TCRdb table lists in-frame clones only, not all of them. Its clone listing holds more than 90,000 clones. Sequencing used PBMCs. The receptors derive from a man aged 25 to 40 in good health and CMV-seronegative.

The rearrangement uses TRBV2 and TRBJ1-1; TRBD1 matches 7 bases. V shed 8 bases, J shed 0 bases, and the junction held 6 bases outside the gene matches. This CDR3 spans 14 amino acids. The germline CDR1 and CDR2 sequences are SNHLY and FYNNEI. The CDR3 sequence: CASRRTGLNTEAFF. Written as DNA, the CDR3 is TGTGCCAGCCGCAGGACAGGCCTGAACACTGAAGCTTTCTTT. The whole variable domain, filled in from reference TRBV2 and TRBJ1-1, reads EPEVTQTPSHQVTQMGQEVILRCVPISNHLYFYWYRQILGQKVEFLVSFYNNEISEKSEIFDDQFSVERPDGSNFTLKIRSTKLEDSAMYFCASRRTGLNTEAFFGQGTRLTVV.

The chain recombines TRBV5-1 with TRBJ2-5; D is unresolved. Between the trimmed V and J ends, which lost 4 bases and 7 bases, there was a span of 14 bases. The CDR3 contains 13 residues. Germline V lookup: CDR1 SGHRS, CDR2 YFSETQ. CDR3 bases: TGCGCCAGCAGCCCGGAGCCTCCGGGGACCCAGTACTTC. This translates into CASSPEPPGTQYF.

This chain joins TRBV28 and TRBJ1-4, with D perhaps matching TRBD1 (6 bases). The germline V gene has CDR1 MDHEN and CDR2 SYDVKM. The CDR3 is 12 residues long. The ends were cut back, 7 bases at V and 10 bases at J, with 13 bases in the middle. CDR3 residues: CASTYGGVKLFF. CDR3 nucleotides: TGTGCCAGCACCTATGGGGGCGTAAAACTGTTTTTT.

The genes are TRBV4-1 and TRBJ2-2; TRBD1 might be the D (5 bases). The length of the CDR3 is 16 residues. The V gene lost 3 bases and the J gene lost 0 bases, with 11 bases spanning the gap. Germline CDR1 is MGHRA and CDR2 is YSYEKL. Here the CDR3 reads CASSHGAGANTGELFF. DNA of the CDR3: TGCGCCAGCAGCCATGGGGCCGGCGCGAACACCGGGGAGCTGTTTTTT.

This chain joins TRBV6-6 and TRBJ2-1, with D perhaps TRBD1 (5 bases). The CDR3 consists of 15 residues. Trimming left V 6 bases short and J 0 bases short, with 12 bases between. Germline lookup yields CDR1 MNHNY and CDR2 SVGAGI (reference sequence). This CDR3 is CASSRDSSSYNEQFF. The CDR3 DNA reads TGTGCCAGCAGCAGAGACAGTTCCTCCTACAATGAGCAGTTCTTC.

The chain is built from TRBV10-1 and TRBJ2-1; 12 bases map to TRBD1. The germline gives CDR1 WNHNN, CDR2 SYGVQD (reference sequence). The V and J ends lost 6 bases and 8 bases, in that order; junction bases with no gene match: 14. CDR3 length: 17 amino acids. CDR3 bases: TGCGCCAGCAGCGGGACAGGGGGCCAGTCGACTATGGATGAGCAGTTCTTC. Translated: CASSGTGGQSTMDEQFF.

The rearrangement links TRBV6-5 to TRBJ2-5, with 7 bases aligning to TRBD1. V was pared by 6 bases and J by 2 bases, with 3 bases of the junction left unmatched. Germline values: CDR1 MNHEY, CDR2 SVGAGI. The CDR3 has 13 residues. The CDR3 DNA sequence: TGTGCCAGCAGCCAGGGACAGCAAGAGACCCAGTACTTC. This gives the protein CASSQGQQETQYF.

The V gene is TRBV19, the J gene TRBJ2-5; tentatively, D is TRBD1 (5 bases). With 8 bases removed from V and 0 bases from J, the gap between germline ends came to 10 bases. The CDR3 is 13 residues long. Germline assignment: CDR1 LNHDA and CDR2 SQIVND (reference sequence). CDR3 coding DNA: TGTGCCAGTGACACAGGCAACCAAGAGACCCAGTACTTC. Translated: CASDTGNQETQYF. The complete variable domain, with remaining parts taken from reference TRBV19 and TRBJ2-5, reads DGGITQSPKYLFRKEGQNVTLSCEQNLNHDAMYWYRQDPGQGLRLIYYSQIVNDFQKGDIAEGYSVSREKKESFPLTVTSAQKNPTAFYLCASDTGNQETQYFGPGTRLLVL.

This chain uses TRBV6-5 with TRBJ1-6; 10 bases map to TRBD1. Germline trimming cut 5 bases from V and 9 bases from J; bases unmatched to any gene: 4. Germline CDR1 reads MNHEY; CDR2 reads SVGAGI. This CDR3 is 14 amino acids long. CDR3 nucleotides: TGTGCCAGCAGTATAGGGGACAGGGGTTCACCCCTCCACTTT. Its protein is CASSIGDRGSPLHF.

V gene TRBV11-1 combines with J gene TRBJ1-2; D is possibly TRBD1 (5 bases). The CDR3 totals 13 residues. The V gene's germline CDR1 is SGHAT and CDR2 FQDESV (reference sequence). Trimming removed 7 bases at V and 9 bases at J, with 18 bases between. The CDR3 region has the DNA TGTGCCAGCACCGAACGTGGGGCCGGAAGCTACACCTTC. Translated: CASTERGAGSYTF.

The rearrangement uses TRBV5-4 and TRBJ2-2; D tentatively fits TRBD1 or TRBD2 (6 bases each). V lost 7 bases, J lost 5 bases, and 18 bases lay in between. The CDR3 extends over 15 amino acids. Germline values: CDR1 SGHNT, CDR2 YYREEE (reference sequence). The CDR3 DNA reads TGTGCCAGCGGTTTGGGGGCAGGGAGGACCGGGGAGCTGTTTTTT. Its translation is CASGLGAGRTGELFF.

This rearrangement joins TRBV6-6 to TRBJ2-7; no reliable D call. V was pared by 3 bases and J by 1 base, with 7 bases between. Per germline, CDR1 MNHNY and CDR2 SVGAGI (reference sequence). The CDR3 consists of 13 residues. CDR3 amino acids: CASSYARSYEQYF. The CDR3 DNA reads as TGTGCCAGCAGTTATGCCAGATCCTACGAGCAGTACTTC.

The genes are TRBV30 and TRBJ2-1; TRBD1 matches 8 bases. Trimming removed 3 bases from V and 13 bases from J; junction bases left unmatched: 11. CDR1 is GTSNPN, CDR2 SVGIG, per germline (reference sequence). The CDR3 contains 13 residues. In nucleotides, the CDR3 is TGTGCCTGGAGAGTTAAAGACAGGGGTGATCAGTTCTTC. Encoded protein: CAWRVKDRGDQFF.

Worth noting for this clone: An end of the junction differs from the germline gene, which may be a read error. J is TRBJ2-7 and V is TRBV28, with TRBD2 as a possible D gene (5 bases). The CDR3 has 14 amino acids. Germline values: CDR1 MDHEN, CDR2 SYDVKM. CDR3 nucleotides: TGTGCCGGCAGTTTAAGGACTGGGAACTACGAGCAGTACTTC. This codes for CAGSLRTGNYEQYF.

This chain connects TRBV5-1 to TRBJ2-3; perhaps TRBD2 as D (6 bases). CDR3 length: 16 residues. CDR1 SGHRS and CDR2 YFSETQ come from the germline V gene. Between the trimmed V and J ends, which lost 1 base and 0 bases, there was a span of 12 bases. CDR3 bases: TGCGCCAGCAGCTTGTCCAGCGGGTTTAGCACAGATACGCAGTATTTT. Its protein is CASSLSSGFSTDTQYF.

The chain carries TRBV30 and TRBJ1-2, with TRBD1 matching 10 bases. Germline CDR1 is GTSNPN and CDR2 is SVGIG (reference sequence). This CDR3 comprises 16 residues. Losses at the gene ends were 4 bases for V and 5 bases for J; bases not matched to a gene: 13. The CDR3 sequence: CAWIPPTGTGEYGYTF. In DNA form, the CDR3 reads TGTGCCTGGATCCCGCCCACCGGGACAGGGGAATATGGCTACACCTTC.

The chain recombines TRBV14 with TRBJ1-2; D gene uncertain. The CDR3 runs 14 residues. V lost 3 bases to trimming and J lost 2 bases, with 10 bases between them. Germline V gives CDR1 SGHDN, CDR2 FVKESK. The CDR3 DNA reads as TGTGCCAGCAGCCAGAAAATACAGAACTATGGCTACACCTTC. Amino acids: CASSQKIQNYGYTF.

This chain joins TRBV10-3 and TRBJ2-2, with D perhaps TRBD1 (6 bases). The V and J ends lost 10 bases and 3 bases respectively, with 18 bases between them. This CDR3 is 15 amino acids long. Germline V gene sequence: CDR1 ENHRY, CDR2 SYGVKD. The CDR3: CATKKPGQDTGELFF. The CDR3 region has the DNA TGTGCCACAAAAAAACCGGGACAAGACACCGGGGAGCTGTTTTTT.

This chain joins TRBV28 and TRBJ2-7; 8 nucleotides align to TRBD1. Germline V gene lookup returns CDR1 MDHEN and CDR2 SYDVKM. Trimming cost V 6 bases and J 3 bases; bases outside gene matches: 7. The CDR3 covers 14 residues. CDR3 in DNA: TGTGCCAGCAGAACAGGGGGAAGGAACTACGAGCAGTACTTC. Protein sequence: CASRTGGRNYEQYF.

The V call is TRBV7-2, the J call TRBJ1-3; D is possibly TRBD1 (5 bases). V lost 8 bases and J 1 base, leaving 9 bases between the germline ends. The CDR3 is made up of 13 amino acids. The germline CDR1 and CDR2 sequences are SGHTA and FQGNSA. CDR3 DNA: TGTGCCAGCCGCAGGGAATCTGGAAACACCATATATTTT. Protein: CASRRESGNTIYF.

The CDR3 DNA is TGCGCCAGCAGTAACACTAGCGGGGCGTACCAAGAGACCCAGTACTTC. It is translated as CASSNTSGAYQETQYF. The gene calls are TRBV10-1 and TRBJ2-5; 10 positions agree with TRBD2. Germline trimming cut 5 bases from V and 0 bases from J; bases unmatched to any gene: 6. CDR3 size: 16 residues. Germline V gene data show CDR1 as WNHNN and CDR2 as SYGVQD (reference sequence).

The chain links TRBV14 to TRBJ1-2; 8 nucleotides align to TRBD1. The CDR3 is 13 residues long. Germline lookup yields CDR1 SGHDN and CDR2 FVKESK. Trimming took 1 base from V and 8 from J; bases not matched to a gene: 3. CDR3 in amino acids: CASSQAGTGGYTF. CDR3 DNA sequence: TGTGCCAGCAGCCAAGCCGGGACAGGAGGCTACACCTTC.

V gene TRBV6-5 combines with J gene TRBJ1-2; unclear D gene. This CDR3 is built from 13 residues. Trimming took 0 bases from V and 3 from J, leaving 5 bases between them. From germline, CDR1 is MNHEY and CDR2 SVGAGI. CDR3 nucleotides: TGTGCCAGCAGTTACTCCCCAGACTATGGCTACACCTTC. Translated: CASSYSPDYGYTF.

V is TRBV9 and J is TRBJ2-1; D call uncertain. CDR3 length: 14 residues. Germline CDR1 is SGDLS and CDR2 is YYNGEE. Trimming stripped 3 bases from V and 4 bases from J, with 11 bases between. The CDR3 protein is CASSGVRAYNEQFF. As DNA, the CDR3 is TGTGCCAGCAGCGGGGTTCGAGCGTACAATGAGCAGTTCTTC.

This rearrangement joins TRBV5-5 to TRBJ2-2, with no clear D. CDR3 size: 14 residues. The germline V gene encodes CDR1 SGHKS and CDR2 YYEKEE (reference sequence). Trimming removed 3 bases at V and 1 base at J, with 7 bases between. The CDR3 bases are TGTGCCAGCAGCTCGGCAGGGAACACCGGGGAGCTGTTTTTT. It translates to CASSSAGNTGELFF.

This chain connects TRBV5-1 to TRBJ2-1; 11 nucleotides agree with TRBD2. V shed 4 bases, J shed 15 bases, and the junction held 9 bases outside the gene matches. In germline, CDR1 is SGHRS, CDR2 YFSETQ. This CDR3 is built from 13 residues. The CDR3 region is CASSPPSGGTAFF. CDR3 DNA sequence: TGCGCCAGCAGCCCCCCTAGCGGGGGGACTGCGTTCTTC.